Sequencing of this T cell receptor (beta chain) was carried out in a study of T cell responses to AZD1222 COVID-19 vaccine listed by TCRdb under 2021. For context, the study as a whole: AZD1222 recipients whose second dose came at about 4 weeks and those whose second dose came at about 12 weeks were combined into one group, since spike-specific TCR depth and breadth did not differ between the two schedules. TCR sequencing was performed for approximately 240 trial participants, of whom about 210 were given two doses of AZD1222 and 26 were given two doses of MenACWY control vaccine. Trial participants were enrolled by age into 18-55, 56-69 and 70-plus year subgroups, with around 140, 26 and 57 TCR-sequenced participants respectively.

The CDR3 regions of human TCRbeta chains were analyzed by immunosequencing. In the source study's methods: TCRs in the repertoires were compared against a reference library of SARS-CoV-2-specific TCRs that had been generated with the MIRA antigen-specificity platform. Breadth was defined as the fraction of unique TCRs that were SARS-CoV-2-associated, and depth was defined as the fraction of total T cells that were SARS-CoV-2-associated. Each spike-specific TCR was assigned to its reactive spike region and to a CD4 or CD8 class using the MIRA data. Log10-transformed breadth and depth values were compared by one-way ANOVA with Sidak's multiple comparisons tests. Imported from immuneACCESS, the table was reduced by TCRdb to in-frame sequences with V and J called. These copies leave out some clones; in studies compared against another copy, an unresolved V gene accounts for under half, and the cause of the remainder is not known. For V, J and clone size, that table is used; D and trimming come from the DNA. This sample lists 120,000 or so clones; 80% to 90% were detected once. Jointly, the top ten make up 9% to 9.5% of the sample.

What this sample's time point label stands for: baseline before first vaccination. Vaccinee samples came from UK trials COV001 and COV002, including a single-blind randomized controlled phase 2/3 trial of AZD1222 (ChAdOx1 nCoV-19) in healthy adults. For TCRbeta chain sequencing, PBMC samples from trial participants were taken at day 0 and at day 28 after the second dose. Trimming removed 1 base from V and 2 bases from J, leaving 6 bases between the germline ends. CDR1 LNHDA and CDR2 SQIVND were looked up in the germline V gene (reference sequence). There are 13 amino acids in the CDR3, from cysteine to phenylalanine inclusive. Only the CDR3 DNA stays, 39 bases, in frame from base 1. Concerning this clone: This clone's antigen is unknown. No per-base quality is available; no much larger clone lies one base away. In the same sample, other DNA sequences code for this CDR3.

What the research found in general, with its limitations: Conclusions about previously exposed vaccinees were limited because only six AZD1222 recipients were SARS-CoV-2 seropositive at baseline. Participants were mostly white British, with more females than males. The authors suggested clonal diversity may have been underestimated. Spike-specific TCR breadth and depth rose significantly after two AZD1222 doses compared with day 0 and with MenACWY recipients. Epitopes outside the regions mutated in the B.1.351 and B.1.1.7 variants were reportedly recognized by nearly half of the unique spike-specific TCRs. Because no samples from the day 14 peak response were available, repertoires could be characterized only after the peak T cell response. Vaccine-associated CD4 TCRs spanned the whole spike protein, with dominant responses in regions 160-218 and 743-854. The 56-69-year group was small, and its depth increase did not reach significance, likely because of low power.

The input for sequencing was peripheral blood, taken on day 0 of AZD1222 vaccination. This TCR was recovered from an adult in good health. Recombination joined TRBV19 with TRBJ2-7; the D gene identity is not certain. The sequenced DNA: TGTGCCAGTAGTATAGCACTGACCTACGAGCAGTACTTC. It encodes CASSIALTYEQYF.